These 21 T cell receptor beta chains were sequenced from one sample in a study of T cell repertoires in cytomegalovirus infection. Using its own MiXCR run on the reads, TCRdb lists one record per CDR3 protein. In the table there are under 200,000 distinct CDR3 sequences, roughly 9% of which are singletons. The sample consisted of PBMCs. These receptors were obtained from a human donor in good health (CMV status not recorded). Some clones in this sample may be carry-over from other donors' samples.

This sequence joins TRBV6-2 or TRBV6-3 and TRBJ2-2; perhaps TRBD1 as D (5 bases). Germline V gene sequence: CDR1 MNHEY, CDR2 SVGEGT. The CDR3 contains 13 residues. With 3 bases removed from V and 5 bases from J, the gap between germline ends came to 7 bases. The CDR3 DNA is TGTGCCAGCAGTTATACAGGAACCGGGGAGCTGTTTTTT. Residues: CASSYTGTGELFF.

This clonotype has a count of ten or more. The gene calls are TRBV7-2 and TRBJ1-1; 10 bases are a match to TRBD1. Looked up from germline, CDR1 is SGHTA and CDR2 is FQGNSA. The length of the CDR3 is 15 residues. J lost 2 bases, V lost 6 bases, and 6 bases had no gene match. This CDR3 reads CASRPRQGANTEAFF. CDR3 in DNA: TGTGCCAGCAGACCTCGACAGGGGGCCAACACTGAAGCTTTCTTT.

Written as DNA, the CDR3 is TGTGCCAGCAGTCTATCCGGGGGGTCAGGCGAGCAGTACTTC. It specifies CASSLSGGSGEQYF. This chain uses TRBV6-1 with TRBJ2-7, with 7 bases that match TRBD2. The CDR3 covers 14 residues. In germline, CDR1 is MNHNS, CDR2 SASEGT. V lost 5 bases, J lost 6 bases, and 10 bases stayed unmatched.

This clonotype was observed a handful of times. The chain couples TRBV20-1 to TRBJ1-1; 11 bases map to TRBD1. This CDR3 is 13 amino acids long. The V gene's germline CDR1 is DFQATT and CDR2 SNEGSKA (reference sequence). Trimming removed 3 bases from V and 3 bases from J; junction bases left unmatched: 0. CDR3 protein: CSARGQGDTEAFF. The DNA of the CDR3 is TGCAGTGCTAGGGGACAGGGGGACACTGAAGCTTTCTTT.

This clonotype came up many times. Here the CDR3 DNA reads TGTGCCAGCAGACTTAGAGGGACAGGGGGCAGGGATGAGCAGTTCTTC. Amino acid sequence: CASRLRGTGGRDEQFF. V is TRBV6-5 and J is TRBJ2-1; 12 bases are a match to TRBD1. V dropped 6 bases and J dropped 8; count of bases not matched to a gene: 11. Germline V lookup: CDR1 MNHEY, CDR2 SVGAGI. CDR3 length: 16 amino acids.

This clonotype was recorded many times. The V call is TRBV12-3 or TRBV12-4, the J call TRBJ2-7; TRBD2 is a possible D gene (6 bases). The CDR3 is made up of 13 amino acids. Between the trimmed V and J ends, which lost 4 bases and 2 bases, there was a span of 9 bases. This chain's CDR3 is CASSWGDAYEQYF. The CDR3 DNA reads as TGTGCCAGCAGTTGGGGGGACGCCTACGAGCAGTACTTC.

There are a few counts of this clonotype. The V gene is TRBV10-3, the J gene TRBJ2-3, with TRBD1 matching over 7 bases. Germline V CDR1 and CDR2: ENHRY, SYGVKD. Trimming took 5 bases from V and 0 from J; bases not matched to a gene: 2. This CDR3 has 14 amino acids. The CDR3, as DNA: TGTGCCATCAGTTCGACAGGGAGCACAGATACGCAGTATTTT. It translates to CAISSTGSTDTQYF.

This sequence joins TRBV30 and TRBJ2-1; TRBD2 might be the D (5 bases). The CDR3 is 14 residues long. CDR1 GTSNPN and CDR2 SVGIG come from the germline V gene (reference sequence). V was shortened by 6 bases and J by 0 bases, with 12 bases between the two germline ends. The CDR3: CACPSGSSYNEQFF. The CDR3 DNA reads TGTGCCTGCCCTTCGGGGTCCTCCTACAATGAGCAGTTCTTC.

This clonotype occurred many times. The chain links TRBV28 to TRBJ2-6; D ambiguous. The V and J ends lost 8 bases and 1 base respectively, with 6 bases between them. Germline V gives CDR1 MDHEN, CDR2 SYDVKM. The length of the CDR3 is 13 residues. In DNA, the CDR3 is TGTGCCAGCGAAGCTTCTGGGGCCAACGTCCTGACTTTC. The encoded protein is CASEASGANVLTF.

Ten or more counts support this clonotype. This rearrangement joins TRBV7-6 to TRBJ2-7; the D call may be TRBD1 or TRBD2 (5 bases each). This CDR3 is built from 14 residues. Germline V gene data show CDR1 as SGHVS and CDR2 as FNYEAQ. V dropped 6 bases and J dropped 0 bases, with 12 bases sitting between them. The CDR3 DNA sequence: TGTGCCAGCAGTTGGGGACCGGACTCCTACGAGCAGTACTTC. Residues: CASSWGPDSYEQYF.

This clonotype was detected many times. The rearrangement uses TRBV28 and TRBJ2-2; 7 bases align to TRBD2. The V gene's germline CDR1 is MDHEN and CDR2 SYDVKM. CDR3 length equals 15 residues. V lost 4 bases, J lost 5 bases, and 7 bases stayed unmatched. DNA for the CDR3: TGTGCCAGCAGTTCGGGGCAGGGAGGGACCGGGGAGCTGTTTTTT. Translating gives CASSSGQGGTGELFF.

This clonotype came up a few times. The rearrangement links TRBV15 to TRBJ1-2; 7 positions agree with TRBD1. This CDR3 region has 12 residues. The germline V gene encodes CDR1 LNHNV and CDR2 YYDKDF (reference sequence). Unmatched junction bases numbered 3, after V lost 9 bases and J lost 2 bases. The CDR3 spells CATSGGNYGYTF. The CDR3 bases are TGTGCCACGTCAGGGGGGAACTATGGCTACACCTTC.

This clonotype was seen many times. This chain links TRBV28 with TRBJ2-7, with D perhaps matching TRBD2 (6 bases). Germline loops: CDR1 MDHEN, CDR2 SYDVKM. Trimming pared 4 bases from V and 0 bases from J, leaving 13 bases between. CDR3 size: 15 residues. CDR3 nucleotides: TGTGCCAGCAGTTCCACCGGGACTGGCTCCTACGAGCAGTACTTC. Protein product: CASSSTGTGSYEQYF.

This chain uses TRBV6-1 with TRBJ2-5, with D possibly called TRBD1 or TRBD2 (5 bases each). From germline, CDR1 is MNHNS and CDR2 SASEGT. The CDR3 has 15 amino acids. Trimming stripped 7 bases from V and 5 bases from J, with 20 bases between. CDR3 sequence (DNA): TGTGCCAGCACCCTGAACTCGGGGCTGGGGGAGACCCAGTACTTC. The encoded protein is CASTLNSGLGETQYF.

The gene calls are TRBV3-1 and TRBJ2-2; 8 bases fit TRBD2. Germline CDR1 LGHDT, CDR2 YNNKEL (reference sequence). CDR3 length: 15 amino acids. Trimming cost V 0 bases and J 5 bases; bases outside gene matches: 2. As DNA, the CDR3 is TGTGCCAGCAGCCAAGAAGCGGGAGATACCGGGGAGCTGTTTTTT. It codes for CASSQEAGDTGELFF.

This clonotype was picked up a small number of times. The chain carries TRBV7-2 and TRBJ2-1, with TRBD1 as a possible D gene (6 bases). The CDR3 contains 12 residues. Looked up from germline, CDR1 is SGHTA and CDR2 is FQGNSA. V dropped 3 bases and J dropped 10 bases, with 10 bases sitting between them. The CDR3 region is CASSFTGLEQFF. The CDR3 DNA is TGTGCCAGCAGCTTTACAGGGTTGGAGCAGTTCTTC.

The chain combines TRBV6-2 or TRBV6-3 with TRBJ2-7; TRBD1 matches at 12 bases. The CDR3 has 16 residues. Germline CDR1 reads MNHEY; CDR2 reads SVGEGT. The V gene end was trimmed by 0 bases and the J gene end by 6 bases; junction bases not matched to a gene: 6. This CDR3 reads CASSYSGDRGLSEQYF. The DNA for the CDR3 is TGTGCCAGCAGTTACTCGGGGGACAGGGGGCTGTCCGAGCAGTACTTC.

This clonotype was found many times. The chain recombines TRBV7-9 with TRBJ1-1; tentatively, D is TRBD1 (5 bases). Germline V lookup: CDR1 SEHNR, CDR2 FQNEAQ (reference sequence). The V and J ends lost 5 bases and 0 bases respectively, with 13 bases between them. CDR3 length equals 15 residues. CDR3 in amino acids: CASSARAGLNTEAFF. CDR3 coding DNA: TGTGCCAGCAGCGCCAGGGCGGGATTGAACACTGAAGCTTTCTTT. Variable domain in full (rest from reference TRBV7-9 and TRBJ1-1): DTGVSQNPRHKITKRGQNVTFRCDPISEHNRLYWYRQTLGQGPEFLTYFQNEAQLEKSRLLSDRFSAERPKGSFSTLEIQRTEQGDSAMYLCASSARAGLNTEAFFGQGTRLTVV.

This rearrangement joins TRBV7-6 to TRBJ1-5; D unclear. The CDR3 has 14 amino acids. The ends were cut back, 1 base at V and 3 bases at J, with 7 bases in the middle. Germline V gene sequence: CDR1 SGHVS, CDR2 FNYEAQ. The CDR3 region is CASSLEGNNQPQHF. The CDR3 coding sequence is TGTGCCAGCAGCTTAGAAGGGAACAATCAGCCCCAGCATTTT.

This clonotype came up many times. The V call is TRBV7-2, the J call TRBJ1-5; D is perhaps TRBD1 (6 bases). V shed 5 bases and J shed 6 bases, with 11 bases lying between them. The CDR3 spans 13 residues. The germline CDR1 and CDR2 sequences are SGHTA and FQGNSA. The DNA for the CDR3 is TGTGCCAGCAGCGAACAGGGATTTCAGCCCCAGCATTTT. Translated: CASSEQGFQPQHF. The full variable domain, rest sourced from reference TRBV7-2 and TRBJ1-5, is GAGVSQSPSNKVTEKGKDVELRCDPISGHTALYWYRQSLGQGLEFLIYFQGNSAPDKSGLPSDRFSAERTGGSVSTLTIQRTQQEDSAVYLCASSEQGFQPQHFGDGTRLSIL.

This clonotype was seen many times. The chain recombines TRBV14 with TRBJ1-1, with D perhaps TRBD1 (6 bases). Trimming stripped 2 bases from V and 10 bases from J, with 11 bases between. The CDR3 has 12 residues. Looked up from germline, CDR1 is SGHDN and CDR2 is FVKESK. The CDR3 reads CASSQTGTSAFF. The DNA for the CDR3 is TGTGCCAGCAGCCAAACCGGGACATCAGCTTTCTTT.